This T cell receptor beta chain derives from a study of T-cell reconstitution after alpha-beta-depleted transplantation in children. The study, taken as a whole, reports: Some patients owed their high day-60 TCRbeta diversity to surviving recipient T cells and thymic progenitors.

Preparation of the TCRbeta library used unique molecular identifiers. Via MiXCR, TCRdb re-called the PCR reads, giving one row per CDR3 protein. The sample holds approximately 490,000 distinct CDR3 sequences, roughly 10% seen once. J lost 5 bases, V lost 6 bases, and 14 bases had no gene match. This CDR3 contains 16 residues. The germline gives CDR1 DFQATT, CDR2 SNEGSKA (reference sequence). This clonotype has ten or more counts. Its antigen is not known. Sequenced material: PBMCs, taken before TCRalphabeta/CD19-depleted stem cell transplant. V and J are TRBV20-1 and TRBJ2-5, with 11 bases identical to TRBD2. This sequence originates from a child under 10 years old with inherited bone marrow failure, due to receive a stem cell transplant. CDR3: CSALNLTSGRGETQYF. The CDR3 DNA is TGCAGTGCGCTTAACCTTACTAGCGGGAGAGGGGAGACCCAGTACTTC.